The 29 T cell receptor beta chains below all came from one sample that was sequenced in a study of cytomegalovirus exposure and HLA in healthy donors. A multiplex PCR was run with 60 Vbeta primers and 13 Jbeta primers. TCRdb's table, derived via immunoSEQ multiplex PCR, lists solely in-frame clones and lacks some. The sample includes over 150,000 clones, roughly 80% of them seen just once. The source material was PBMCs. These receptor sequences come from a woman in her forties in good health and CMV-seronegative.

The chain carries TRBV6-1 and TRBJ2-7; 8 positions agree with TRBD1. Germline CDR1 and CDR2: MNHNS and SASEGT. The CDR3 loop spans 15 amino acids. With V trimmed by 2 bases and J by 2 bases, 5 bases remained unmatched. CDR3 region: CASSEPGQAPYEQYF. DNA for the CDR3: TGTGCCAGCAGTGAACCGGGACAGGCCCCCTACGAGCAGTACTTC.

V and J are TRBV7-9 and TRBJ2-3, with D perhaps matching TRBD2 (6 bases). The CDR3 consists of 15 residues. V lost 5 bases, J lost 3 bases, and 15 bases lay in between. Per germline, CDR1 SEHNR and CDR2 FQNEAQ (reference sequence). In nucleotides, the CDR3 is TGTGCCAGCAGCCGACAACTAGCTAGTACAGATACGCAGTATTTT. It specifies CASSRQLASTDTQYF.

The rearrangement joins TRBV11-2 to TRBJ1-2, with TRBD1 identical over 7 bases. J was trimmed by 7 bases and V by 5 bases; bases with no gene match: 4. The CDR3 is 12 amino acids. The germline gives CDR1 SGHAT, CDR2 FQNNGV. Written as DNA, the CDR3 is TGTGCCAGCAGCGAACAGGGGTTTGGCTACACCTTC. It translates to CASSEQGFGYTF.

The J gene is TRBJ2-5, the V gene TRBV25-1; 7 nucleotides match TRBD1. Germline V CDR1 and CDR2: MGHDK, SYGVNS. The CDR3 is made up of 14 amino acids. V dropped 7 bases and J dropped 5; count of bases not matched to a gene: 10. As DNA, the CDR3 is TGTGCCAGCACCCGACAGGGTGTTGGGGAGACCCAGTACTTC. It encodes CASTRQGVGETQYF.

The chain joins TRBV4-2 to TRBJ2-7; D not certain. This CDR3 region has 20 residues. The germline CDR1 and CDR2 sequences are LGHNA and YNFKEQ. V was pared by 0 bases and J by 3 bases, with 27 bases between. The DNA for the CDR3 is TGTGCCAGCAGCCAAGATTTATTCTCGAGTTGGGCTTCCCATGTCTACGAGCAGTACTTC. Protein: CASSQDLFSSWASHVYEQYF.

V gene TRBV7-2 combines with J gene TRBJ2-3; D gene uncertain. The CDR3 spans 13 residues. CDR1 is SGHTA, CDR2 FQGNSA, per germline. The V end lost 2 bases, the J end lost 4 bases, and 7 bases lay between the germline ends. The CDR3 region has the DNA TGTGCCAGCAGCTTAATGTTCTCAGATACGCAGTATTTT. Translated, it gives CASSLMFSDTQYF. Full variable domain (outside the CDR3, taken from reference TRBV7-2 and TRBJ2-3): GAGVSQSPSNKVTEKGKDVELRCDPISGHTALYWYRQSLGQGLEFLIYFQGNSAPDKSGLPSDRFSAERTGGSVSTLTIQRTQQEDSAVYLCASSLMFSDTQYFGPGTRLTVL.

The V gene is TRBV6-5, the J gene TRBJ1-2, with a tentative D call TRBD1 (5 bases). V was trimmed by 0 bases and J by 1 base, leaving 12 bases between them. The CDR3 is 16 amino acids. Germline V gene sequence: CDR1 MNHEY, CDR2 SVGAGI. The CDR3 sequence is CASSYSGGLLNYGYTF. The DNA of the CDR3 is TGTGCCAGCAGTTACTCCGGGGGACTACTTAACTATGGCTACACCTTC.

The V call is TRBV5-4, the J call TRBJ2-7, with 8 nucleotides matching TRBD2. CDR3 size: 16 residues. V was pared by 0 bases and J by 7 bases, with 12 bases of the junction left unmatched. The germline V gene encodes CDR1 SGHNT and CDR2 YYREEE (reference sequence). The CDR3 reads CASSLGGLGGVREQYF. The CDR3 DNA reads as TGTGCCAGCAGCTTGGGGGGACTAGGGGGAGTTCGAGAGCAGTACTTC.

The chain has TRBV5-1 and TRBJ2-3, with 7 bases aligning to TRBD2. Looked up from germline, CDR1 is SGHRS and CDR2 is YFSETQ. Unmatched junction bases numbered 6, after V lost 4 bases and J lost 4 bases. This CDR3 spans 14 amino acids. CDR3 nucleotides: TGCGCCAGCAGCCGGGCGGGAGACCCAGATACGCAGTATTTT. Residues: CASSRAGDPDTQYF. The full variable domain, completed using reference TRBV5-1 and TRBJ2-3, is KAGVTQTPRYLIKTRGQQVTLSCSPISGHRSVSWYQQTPGQGLQFLFEYFSETQRNKGNFPGRFSGRQFSNSRSEMNVSTLELGDSALYLCASSRAGDPDTQYFGPGTRLTVL.

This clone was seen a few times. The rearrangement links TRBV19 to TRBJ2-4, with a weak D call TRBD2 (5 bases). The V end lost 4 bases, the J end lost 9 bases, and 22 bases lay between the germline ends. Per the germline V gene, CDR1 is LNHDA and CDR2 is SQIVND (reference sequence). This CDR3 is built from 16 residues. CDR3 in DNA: TGTGCCAGTAGTACCCCCACCCTAGGGAGTCAAGGCATTCAGTACTTC. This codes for CASSTPTLGSQGIQYF. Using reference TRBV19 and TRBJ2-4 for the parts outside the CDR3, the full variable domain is DGGITQSPKYLFRKEGQNVTLSCEQNLNHDAMYWYRQDPGQGLRLIYYSQIVNDFQKGDIAEGYSVSREKKESFPLTVTSAQKNPTAFYLCASSTPTLGSQGIQYFGAGTRLSVL.

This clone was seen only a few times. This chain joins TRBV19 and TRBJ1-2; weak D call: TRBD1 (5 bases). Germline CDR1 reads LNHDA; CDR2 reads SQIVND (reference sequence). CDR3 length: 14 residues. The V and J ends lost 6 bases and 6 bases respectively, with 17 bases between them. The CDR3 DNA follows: TGTGCCAGTAGAAGGGACTATAATGCCCATGGCTACACCTTC. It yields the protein CASRRDYNAHGYTF. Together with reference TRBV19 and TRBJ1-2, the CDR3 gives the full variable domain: DGGITQSPKYLFRKEGQNVTLSCEQNLNHDAMYWYRQDPGQGLRLIYYSQIVNDFQKGDIAEGYSVSREKKESFPLTVTSAQKNPTAFYLCASRRDYNAHGYTFGSGTRLTVV.

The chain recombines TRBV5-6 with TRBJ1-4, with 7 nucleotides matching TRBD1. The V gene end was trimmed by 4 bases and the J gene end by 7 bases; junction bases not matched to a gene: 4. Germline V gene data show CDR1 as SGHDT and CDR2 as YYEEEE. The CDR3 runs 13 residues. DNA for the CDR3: TGTGCCAGCAGCGACAGGGTAGTTGAAAAACTGTTTTTT. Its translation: CASSDRVVEKLFF.

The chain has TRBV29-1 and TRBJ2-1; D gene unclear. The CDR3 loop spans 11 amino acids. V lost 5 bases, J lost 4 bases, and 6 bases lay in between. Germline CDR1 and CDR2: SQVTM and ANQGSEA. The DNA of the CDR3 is TGCAGCGTTTGGCTGTACAATGAGCAGTTCTTC. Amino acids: CSVWLYNEQFF.

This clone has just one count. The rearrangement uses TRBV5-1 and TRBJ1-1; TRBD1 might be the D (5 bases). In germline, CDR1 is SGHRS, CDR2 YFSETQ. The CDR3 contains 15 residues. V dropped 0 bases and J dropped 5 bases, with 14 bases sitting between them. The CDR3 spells CASSLGRHPGTEAFF. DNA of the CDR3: TGCGCCAGCAGCTTGGGTAGGCACCCAGGGACTGAAGCTTTCTTT. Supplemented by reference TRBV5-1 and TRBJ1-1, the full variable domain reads KAGVTQTPRYLIKTRGQQVTLSCSPISGHRSVSWYQQTPGQGLQFLFEYFSETQRNKGNFPGRFSGRQFSNSRSEMNVSTLELGDSALYLCASSLGRHPGTEAFFGQGTRLTVV.

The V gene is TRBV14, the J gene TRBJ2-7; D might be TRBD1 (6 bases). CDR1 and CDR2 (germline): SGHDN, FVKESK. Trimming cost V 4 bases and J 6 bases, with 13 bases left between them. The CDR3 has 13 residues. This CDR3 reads CASSLRMGAEQYF. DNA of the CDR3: TGTGCCAGCAGCCTCCGGATGGGGGCCGAGCAGTACTTC.

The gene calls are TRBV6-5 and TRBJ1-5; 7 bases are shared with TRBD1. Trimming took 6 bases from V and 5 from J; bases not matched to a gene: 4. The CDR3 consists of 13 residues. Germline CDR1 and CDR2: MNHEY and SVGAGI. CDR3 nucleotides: TGTGCCAGCAGGAACGACAGGGATCAGCCCCAGCATTTT. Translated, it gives CASRNDRDQPQHF.

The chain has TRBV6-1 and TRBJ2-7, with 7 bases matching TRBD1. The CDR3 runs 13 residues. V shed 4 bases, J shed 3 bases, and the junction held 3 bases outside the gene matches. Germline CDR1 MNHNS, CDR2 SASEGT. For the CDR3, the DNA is TGTGCCAGCAGTGGGGGACAGCACTACGAGCAGTACTTC. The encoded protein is CASSGGQHYEQYF.

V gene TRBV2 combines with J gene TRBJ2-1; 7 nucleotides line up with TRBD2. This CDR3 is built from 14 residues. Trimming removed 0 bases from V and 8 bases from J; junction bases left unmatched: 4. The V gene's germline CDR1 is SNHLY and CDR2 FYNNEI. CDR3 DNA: TGTGCCAGCAGTGAAGCGGTGGGAGGGGATGAGCAGTTCTTC. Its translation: CASSEAVGGDEQFF.

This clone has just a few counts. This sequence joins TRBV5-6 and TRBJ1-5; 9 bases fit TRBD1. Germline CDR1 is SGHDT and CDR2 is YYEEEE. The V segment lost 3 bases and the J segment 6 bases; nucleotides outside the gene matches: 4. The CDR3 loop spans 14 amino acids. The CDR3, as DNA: TGTGCCAGCAGCTCGACAGGGGGAGGTCAGCCCCAGCATTTT. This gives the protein CASSSTGGGQPQHF.

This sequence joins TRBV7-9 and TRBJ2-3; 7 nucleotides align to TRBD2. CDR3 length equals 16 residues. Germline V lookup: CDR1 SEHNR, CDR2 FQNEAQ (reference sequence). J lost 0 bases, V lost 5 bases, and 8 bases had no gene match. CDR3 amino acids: CASSPASGDSTDTQYF. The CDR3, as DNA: TGTGCCAGCAGCCCAGCTAGCGGAGATAGCACAGATACGCAGTATTTT.

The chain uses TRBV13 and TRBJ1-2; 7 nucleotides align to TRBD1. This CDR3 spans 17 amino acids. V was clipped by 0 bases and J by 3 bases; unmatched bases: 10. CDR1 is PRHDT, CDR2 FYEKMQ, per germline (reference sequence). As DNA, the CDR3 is TGTGCCAGCAGCTTAGGCCTTAACAGGGGACCCGACTATGGCTACACCTTC. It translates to CASSLGLNRGPDYGYTF.

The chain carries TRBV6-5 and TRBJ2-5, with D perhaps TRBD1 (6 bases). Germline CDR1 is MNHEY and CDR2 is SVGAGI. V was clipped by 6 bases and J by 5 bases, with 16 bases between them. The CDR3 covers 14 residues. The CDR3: CASRAGERTETQYF. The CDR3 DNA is TGTGCCAGCAGGGCAGGGGAGAGGACGGAGACCCAGTACTTC.

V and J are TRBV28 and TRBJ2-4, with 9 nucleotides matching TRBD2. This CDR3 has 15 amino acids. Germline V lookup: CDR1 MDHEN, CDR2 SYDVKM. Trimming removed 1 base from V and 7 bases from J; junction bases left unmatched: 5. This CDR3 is CASSLLAGDFNIQYF. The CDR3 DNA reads TGTGCCAGCAGTTTATTAGCGGGGGATTTTAACATTCAGTACTTC.

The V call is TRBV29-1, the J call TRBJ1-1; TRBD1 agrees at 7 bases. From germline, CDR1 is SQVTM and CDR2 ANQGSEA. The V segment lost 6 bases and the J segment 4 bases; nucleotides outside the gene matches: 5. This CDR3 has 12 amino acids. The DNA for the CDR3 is TGCAGCGTCAAGACAGGGCGCACTGAAGCTTTCTTT. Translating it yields CSVKTGRTEAFF. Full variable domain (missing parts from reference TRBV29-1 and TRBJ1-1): SAVISQKPSRDICQRGTSLTIQCQVDSQVTMMFWYRQQPGQSLTLIATANQGSEATYESGFVIDKFPISRPNLTFSTLTVSNMSPEDSSIYLCSVKTGRTEAFFGQGTRLTVV.

In nucleotides, the CDR3 is TGTGCCAGCAGCCATTATGGGCTAGCGGGAGTGGCGAACACCGGGGAGCTGTTTTTT. Protein sequence: CASSHYGLAGVANTGELFF. The chain carries TRBV7-9 and TRBJ2-2; TRBD2 matches at 10 bases. This CDR3 is built from 19 residues. V lost 5 bases to trimming and J lost 0 bases; unmatched junction nucleotides: 12. The germline gives CDR1 SEHNR, CDR2 FQNEAQ (reference sequence).

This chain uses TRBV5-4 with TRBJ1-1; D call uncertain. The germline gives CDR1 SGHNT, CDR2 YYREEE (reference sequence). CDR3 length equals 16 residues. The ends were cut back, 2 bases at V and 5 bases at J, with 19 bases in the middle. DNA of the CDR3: TGTGCCAGCAGCTTTGGGTCCCTGTCGGGTCCGACTGAAGCTTTCTTT. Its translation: CASSFGSLSGPTEAFF.

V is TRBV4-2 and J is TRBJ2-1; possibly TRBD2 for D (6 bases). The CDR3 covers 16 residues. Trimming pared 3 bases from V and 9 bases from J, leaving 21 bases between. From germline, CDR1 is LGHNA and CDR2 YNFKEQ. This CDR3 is CASSQADLARGGEQFF. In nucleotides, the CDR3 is TGTGCCAGCAGCCAGGCTGACCTAGCGCGGGGCGGTGAGCAGTTCTTC.

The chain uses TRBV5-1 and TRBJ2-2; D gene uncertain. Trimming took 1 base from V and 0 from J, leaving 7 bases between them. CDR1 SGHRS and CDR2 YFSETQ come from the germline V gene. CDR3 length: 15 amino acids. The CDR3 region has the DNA TGCGCCAGCAGCTTGATGCGGCCGAACACCGGGGAGCTGTTTTTT. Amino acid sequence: CASSLMRPNTGELFF.

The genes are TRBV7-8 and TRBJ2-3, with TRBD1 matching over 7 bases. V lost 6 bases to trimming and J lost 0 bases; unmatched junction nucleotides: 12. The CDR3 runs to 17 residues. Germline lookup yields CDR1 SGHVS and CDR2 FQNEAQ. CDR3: CASSQIRGSASTDTQYF. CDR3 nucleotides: TGTGCCAGCAGTCAAATCAGGGGGTCCGCTAGCACAGATACGCAGTATTTT.